This paragraph covers one T cell receptor (beta chain) sequence. What it recognizes is unknown. The primer mix had 60 Vbeta and 13 Jbeta primers. Produced via immunoSEQ multiplex PCR; TCRdb's table is partial and in-frame only. The sample gives 130,000 or so clones, approximately 82% of which show up once; 1.9% is in the top ten. These data originate in a study of cytomegalovirus exposure and HLA in healthy donors. Study as a whole: There were under 130 million unique TCR beta sequences, drawn from approximately 180 million T cells, in an earlier analysis.

Regarding the study as a whole: An ancestry cluster, one associated with Asian ancestry, reportedly showed fewer N-insertions than the approximately 720-donor mean in a later analysis. In all likelihood, a cluster of highly shared sequence variants was a sequencing artifact.

Germline assignment: CDR1 MDHEN and CDR2 SYDVKM. J lost 0 bases, V lost 7 bases, and 8 bases had no gene match. The CDR3 length is 16 residues. Sequencing input: PBMCs. The gene calls are TRBV28 and TRBJ2-7, with 11 bases lining up with TRBD2. The clonotype originates from a woman aged 40 to 50 in good health and CMV-seronegative. The CDR3 loop reads CASTSTGLAASYEQYF. The CDR3 bases are TGTGCCAGCACCTCAACGGGACTAGCGGCCTCCTACGAGCAGTACTTC.